The T cell receptor (beta chain) under discussion was sequenced for a study of CD8+CD57+ T cells in acquired aplastic anemia. Patients chosen for sequencing had CD8+CD57+ cells that had expanded, as shown by flow cytometry. The CDR3 contains 14 residues. Looked up from germline, CDR1 is SGDLS and CDR2 is YYNGEE. Trimming took 0 bases from V and 4 from J, leaving 10 bases between them. Profiles of TCR beta VDJ and CDR3 were generated from a genomic DNA template. Each CDR3 protein is one row after TCRdb ran MiXCR on the reads. The sample lists approximately 470,000 distinct CDR3 sequences, more than 25% occurring once.

The sequence was obtained from a human donor with aplastic anemia. The J gene is TRBJ1-2, the V gene TRBV9; possible D gene TRBD1, 5 bases. The sequenced sample was sorted CD4+, CD8+, or CD8+CD57+ T cells (not recorded which) from PBMCs. The CDR3 sequence is CASSVGQRGYGYTF. The CDR3 DNA reads as TGTGCCAGCAGCGTAGGACAGAGGGGCTATGGCTACACCTTC.